The 14 T cell receptor beta chains presented below share a single source sample, sequenced in a study of T cells after yellow fever vaccination. TCRdb analysed the 5' RACE reads with MiXCR anew, one entry per CDR3 protein. Among more than 300,000 distinct CDR3 sequences listed, around 6.8% were seen once. This specimen was PBMCs, taken more than 35 days after the first yellow fever vaccination. The receptors derive from a man between 18 and 29 years old who received the YFV17D yellow fever vaccine.

This clonotype was seen only a few times. The chain employs TRBV25-1 and TRBJ1-2, with D uncertain. Germline V gives CDR1 MGHDK, CDR2 SYGVNS. There are 13 residues in the CDR3. V dropped 3 bases and J dropped 4 bases, with 9 bases sitting between them. CDR3 bases: TGTGCCAGCAGTGACTTCAGATCCTATGGCTACACCTTC. Its translation: CASSDFRSYGYTF.

This clonotype was counted a few times. The chain uses TRBV6-2 or TRBV6-3 and TRBJ2-7; 9 nucleotides match TRBD1. Germline V gene sequence: CDR1 MNHEY, CDR2 SVGEGT. V lost 5 bases, J lost 0 bases, and 5 bases stayed unmatched. The CDR3 is 15 residues long. The CDR3 loop reads CASSTDRGGSYEQYF. The CDR3 nucleotides are TGTGCCAGCAGTACGGACAGGGGTGGCTCCTACGAGCAGTACTTC.

This clonotype turned up a few times. The J gene is TRBJ1-1, the V gene TRBV5-4; possibly TRBD1 for D (5 bases). The CDR3 spans 14 residues. Germline values: CDR1 SGHNT, CDR2 YYREEE (reference sequence). The V and J ends lost 3 bases and 5 bases respectively, with 14 bases between them. The CDR3 coding sequence is TGTGCCAGCAGCTCACAGGTGGCTAGTACTGAAGCTTTCTTT. It yields the protein CASSSQVASTEAFF.

The sample holds a few counts of this clonotype. This chain's CDR3 is CASSMEVAGGPETQYF. Written as DNA, the CDR3 is TGTGCCAGCAGCATGGAGGTAGCGGGGGGGCCGGAGACCCAGTACTTC. V and J are TRBV5-6 and TRBJ2-5; 11 bases agree with TRBD2. The CDR3 loop spans 16 amino acids. The ends lost 4 bases at V and 5 bases at J; junction bases unmatched: 10. Germline assignment: CDR1 SGHDT and CDR2 YYEEEE.

This clonotype was detected a few times. This rearrangement joins TRBV7-2 to TRBJ2-1; 7 bases match TRBD1. The germline V gene has CDR1 SGHTA and CDR2 FQGNSA. The ends lost 0 bases at V and 7 bases at J; junction bases unmatched: 6. CDR3 size: 15 residues. The CDR3 reads CASSLAGTERNEQFF. The CDR3 DNA follows: TGTGCCAGCAGCTTAGCCGGGACAGAGCGGAATGAGCAGTTCTTC.

V is TRBV4-1 and J is TRBJ2-1; TRBD1 is a possible D gene (6 bases). The V gene lost 1 base and the J gene lost 2 bases, with 21 bases spanning the gap. The CDR3 has 19 amino acids. Germline V CDR1 and CDR2: MGHRA, YSYEKL. The CDR3 nucleotides are TGCGCCAGCAGCCAAGTCTTCGGCGATGACAGGCCCCCCTACAATGAGCAGTTCTTC. Protein: CASSQVFGDDRPPYNEQFF.

The chain combines TRBV15 with TRBJ2-7, with 7 bases that match TRBD1. CDR3 length: 12 amino acids. V shed 3 bases, J shed 6 bases, and the junction held 2 bases outside the gene matches. Per germline, CDR1 LNHNV and CDR2 YYDKDF (reference sequence). In DNA, the CDR3 is TGTGCCACCAGCAGCCACAGGGGCGAGCAGTACTTC. It encodes CATSSHRGEQYF.

This clonotype showed up just a few times. The gene calls are TRBV19 and TRBJ1-3, with TRBD1 as a possible D gene (6 bases). The CDR3 loop spans 15 amino acids. The V gene's germline CDR1 is LNHDA and CDR2 SQIVND (reference sequence). V lost 6 bases and J lost 0, with 12 bases in between. The CDR3, as DNA: TGTGCCAGTAGGGAAACAGGGCCCTCTGGAAACACCATATATTTT. The encoded protein is CASRETGPSGNTIYF. Looking up the rest from reference TRBV19 and TRBJ1-3 gives the full variable domain: DGGITQSPKYLFRKEGQNVTLSCEQNLNHDAMYWYRQDPGQGLRLIYYSQIVNDFQKGDIAEGYSVSREKKESFPLTVTSAQKNPTAFYLCASRETGPSGNTIYFGEGSWLTVV.

The chain joins TRBV11-2 to TRBJ1-4, with no clear D. The CDR3 is 14 residues long. V lost 5 bases and J lost 5, with 12 bases in between. CDR1 is SGHAT, CDR2 FQNNGV, per germline. The CDR3 here is CASSPLSQNEKLFF. The CDR3 DNA sequence: TGTGCCAGCAGCCCCCTCTCTCAAAATGAAAAACTGTTTTTT.

V and J are TRBV5-4 and TRBJ2-5; D gene uncertain. The germline gives CDR1 SGHNT, CDR2 YYREEE (reference sequence). V was cut by 6 bases and J by 5 bases, with 14 bases left in between. The CDR3 covers 13 residues. The CDR3 here is CASTNGPDETQYF. The CDR3 nucleotides read TGTGCCAGCACTAATGGCCCCGATGAGACCCAGTACTTC.

This clonotype was observed at least ten times. The V call is TRBV12-3 or TRBV12-4, the J call TRBJ2-3, with TRBD2 as a possible D gene (6 bases). CDR3 size: 18 residues. V gave up 0 bases and J gave up 2 bases, with 18 bases separating them. CDR3: CASSLARGATPDTDTQYF. The CDR3 DNA reads TGTGCCAGCAGTTTAGCGCGGGGAGCCACCCCGGACACAGATACGCAGTATTTT.

This clonotype was observed many times. The V gene is TRBV12-3 or TRBV12-4, the J gene TRBJ2-1; 7 bases align to TRBD2. Trimming took 2 bases from V and 3 from J; bases not matched to a gene: 4. This CDR3 is 15 amino acids long. CDR3: CASSLSGGYYNEQFF. The CDR3 DNA sequence: TGTGCCAGCAGTTTATCGGGGGGATACTACAATGAGCAGTTCTTC.

This clonotype was observed at least ten times. The chain combines TRBV7-2 with TRBJ2-2; the D is unclear. This CDR3 comprises 14 residues. V shed 1 base and J shed 7 bases, with 10 bases lying between them. Germline V CDR1 and CDR2: SGHTA, FQGNSA. The DNA for the CDR3 is TGTGCCAGCAGCTTAGTCGTGGGTATCGGGGAGCTGTTTTTT. Translating gives CASSLVVGIGELFF. Using reference TRBV7-2 and TRBJ2-2 for the parts outside the CDR3, the full variable domain is GAGVSQSPSNKVTEKGKDVELRCDPISGHTALYWYRQSLGQGLEFLIYFQGNSAPDKSGLPSDRFSAERTGGSVSTLTIQRTQQEDSAVYLCASSLVVGIGELFFGEGSRLTVL.

This rearrangement joins TRBV6-2 or TRBV6-3 to TRBJ1-2; D is ambiguous. The CDR3 sequence is 13 residues long. Trimming removed 5 bases from V and 4 bases from J, with 11 bases in between. Looked up from germline, CDR1 is MNHEY and CDR2 is SVGEGT. This CDR3 is CASSQQESYGYTF. Here the CDR3 DNA reads TGTGCCAGCAGTCAGCAAGAATCCTATGGCTACACCTTC.